These 12 T cell receptor beta chains share one sample of origin, sequenced in a study of T cell responses to AZD1222 COVID-19 vaccine. Generated by immunoSEQ multiplex PCR, the TCRdb table keeps only in-frame clones and is missing some. The table shows approximately 100,000 clones, with approximately 90% occurring only once. The sample in question was peripheral blood, obtained on day 0 of AZD1222 vaccination. Receptor source: an adult in good health.

The V and J genes are TRBV19 and TRBJ1-5, with D uncertain. The CDR3 is 16 residues long. Germline assignment: CDR1 LNHDA and CDR2 SQIVND (reference sequence). V was trimmed by 0 bases and J by 0 bases, leaving 9 bases between them. The CDR3 here is CASSIDTGNSNQPQHF. CDR3 nucleotide sequence: TGTGCCAGTAGTATAGATACGGGTAATAGCAATCAGCCCCAGCATTTT.

This chain links TRBV6-6 with TRBJ1-1, with a possible D match to TRBD1 (5 bases). The CDR3 runs to 16 residues. V shed 0 bases and J shed 0 bases, with 11 bases lying between them. Germline CDR1 and CDR2: MNHNY and SVGAGI (reference sequence). The CDR3 loop is CASSYSPGQMNTEAFF. CDR3 sequence (DNA): TGTGCCAGCAGTTACTCGCCAGGACAAATGAACACTGAAGCTTTCTTT.

CDR3 sequence (DNA): TGTGCCAGCAGTGAATTCGGCAGGCTGAGCCTCGAGCAGTACTTC. Translation: CASSEFGRLSLEQYF. The chain joins TRBV6-1 to TRBJ2-7; D unclear. CDR1 is MNHNS and CDR2 is SASEGT in the germline V gene. Trimming cost V 2 bases and J 6 bases, with 17 bases left between them. The CDR3 consists of 15 residues.

The chain is built from TRBV29-1 and TRBJ2-7; tentative D call: TRBD2 (6 bases). The V gene lost 4 bases and the J gene lost 0 bases, with 16 bases spanning the gap. The CDR3 spans 15 residues. The germline V gene has CDR1 SQVTM and CDR2 ANQGSEA. CDR3 coding DNA: TGCAGCGTTGGTGCCGGGGCGGGACTCTCCTACGAGCAGTACTTC. As protein: CSVGAGAGLSYEQYF.

This chain joins TRBV7-2 and TRBJ1-5; 10 bases align to TRBD1. Germline CDR1 SGHTA, CDR2 FQGNSA. After removal of 5 bases from V and 7 bases from J, the junction contained 5 bases not matched to a gene. The CDR3 runs to 14 residues. The CDR3 DNA is TGTGCCAGCAGCGCCCGGGACAGGGGACAGCCCCAGCATTTT. This codes for CASSARDRGQPQHF.

This clone occurred once. CDR3 sequence: CASQRGARETQYF. DNA for the CDR3: TGTGCATCTCAGCGGGGGGCTCGAGAGACCCAGTACTTC. V gene TRBV6-5 combines with J gene TRBJ2-5, with 9 bases matching TRBD2. Germline loops: CDR1 MNHEY, CDR2 SVGAGI. The CDR3 runs 13 residues.

CDR3 nucleotide sequence: TGTGCCAGCTCACCAATGCCCTCCTCTGGGGCCAACGTCCTGACTTTC. Its translation is CASSPMPSSGANVLTF. This sequence joins TRBV18 and TRBJ2-6; D gene uncertain. Germline lookup yields CDR1 KGHSH and CDR2 LQKENI. The CDR3 is 16 amino acids. V was trimmed by 2 bases and J by 0 bases, leaving 8 bases between them.

This clone was seen only once. This chain uses TRBV7-2 with TRBJ1-6; D is perhaps TRBD1 (6 bases). The CDR3 runs to 13 residues. CDR1 and CDR2 from the germline V gene are SGHTA and FQGNSA. The V and J ends lost 1 base and 10 bases respectively, with 8 bases between them. The chain's CDR3 is CASSLGGGSPLHF. The CDR3 DNA reads as TGTGCCAGCAGCTTAGGGGGGGGCTCACCCCTCCACTTT.

The chain combines TRBV11-3 with TRBJ1-1; D is undetermined. Between the trimmed V and J ends, which lost 5 bases and 1 base, there was a span of 14 bases. CDR1 and CDR2 (germline): SGHNT, YENEEA. The CDR3 is 15 residues long. The CDR3, as DNA: TGTGCCAGCAGCGGAGGAGGCCGGACGAACACTGAAGCTTTCTTT. This translates into CASSGGGRTNTEAFF.

The chain couples TRBV7-8 to TRBJ2-7; 7 positions agree with TRBD2. V lost 5 bases to trimming and J lost 1 base; unmatched junction nucleotides: 11. CDR1 SGHVS and CDR2 FQNEAQ come from the germline V gene. CDR3 size: 16 residues. The CDR3 loop reads CASSPQAGAGSYEQYF. CDR3 sequence (DNA): TGTGCCAGCAGCCCCCAGGCGGGAGCAGGGTCCTACGAGCAGTACTTC.

This clone was counted a few times. This chain connects TRBV9 to TRBJ2-1, with 10 nucleotides matching TRBD2. This CDR3 contains 15 residues. V gave up 7 bases and J gave up 3 bases; unmatched junction bases: 7. Per germline, CDR1 SGDLS and CDR2 YYNGEE. CDR3 DNA: TGTGCCAGCGCACTAGCGGGGCGCTACTACAATGAGCAGTTCTTC. Its protein is CASALAGRYYNEQFF.

The chain employs TRBV19 and TRBJ1-6; maybe TRBD1 (6 bases). Trimming left V 3 bases short and J 7 bases short, with 10 bases between. The CDR3 is made up of 14 amino acids. Per the germline V gene, CDR1 is LNHDA and CDR2 is SQIVND (reference sequence). Here the CDR3 reads CASSISGANSPLHF. The CDR3 nucleotides read TGTGCCAGTAGTATTTCAGGGGCCAATTCACCCCTCCACTTT.